The 29 T cell receptor beta chains below all came from one sample that was sequenced in a study of lymphopenia after photon versus proton radiotherapy (dated by TCRdb to about 2019). Libraries were constructed by the immunoSEQ multiplex PCR assay. Held by TCRdb, this immuneACCESS table contains in-frame sequences only and omits some clones. Under half of the omission traces to an unresolved V gene where checked; the cause of the rest is unknown. Across this sample there are 150,000 to 200,000 clones, with about 88% seen only once. In total, the top ten clones hold around 5% of the sample. This material consisted of peripheral blood, taken from a patient treated with photon-based radiotherapy. Source of these receptors: a man in his fifties with gastric cancer.

The rearrangement joins TRBV30 to TRBJ2-3; TRBD1 matches at 7 bases. The CDR3 contains 13 residues. V lost 2 bases, J lost 4 bases, and 3 bases stayed unmatched. Germline lookup yields CDR1 GTSNPN and CDR2 SVGIG (reference sequence). CDR3 DNA: TGTGCCTGGAGTCGACAGGGCCCAGATACGCAGTATTTT. The encoded protein is CAWSRQGPDTQYF.

The chain links TRBV14 to TRBJ2-1; 8 bases agree with TRBD2. The trim removed 1 base at V and 7 bases at J, leaving 6 bases unmatched. The V gene's germline CDR1 is SGHDN and CDR2 FVKESK. This CDR3 comprises 15 residues. CDR3 DNA sequence: TGTGCCAGCAGCCAAGTTCAACTAGCGGCGAATGAGCAGTTCTTC. Translation gives CASSQVQLAANEQFF.

This chain connects TRBV6-4 to TRBJ1-5; the D gene is possibly TRBD1 (5 bases). Trimming pared 2 bases from V and 7 bases from J, leaving 15 bases between. Germline V lookup: CDR1 MRHNA, CDR2 SNTAGT. The CDR3 spans 15 residues. CDR3 DNA: TGTGCCAGCAGTGACCTCCCTGGGAGGGGACAGCCCCAGCATTTT. This translates into CASSDLPGRGQPQHF.

CDR3 DNA: TGCGCCAGCAGCTTGATCAAGGCGGCGAACACCGGGGAGCTGTTTTTT. Protein sequence: CASSLIKAANTGELFF. This chain uses TRBV5-1 with TRBJ2-2; D unclear. CDR3 length: 16 amino acids. Trimming left V 1 base short and J 0 bases short, with 10 bases between. Germline V gene sequence: CDR1 SGHRS, CDR2 YFSETQ.

The CDR3 nucleotides are TGTGCCAGCAGCCCGGGACTAGCTGCCTACAATGAGCAGTTCTTC. It codes for CASSPGLAAYNEQFF. The rearrangement uses TRBV13 and TRBJ2-1; 9 bases are a match to TRBD2. The trim removed 5 bases at V and 2 bases at J, leaving 4 bases unmatched. Per the germline V gene, CDR1 is PRHDT and CDR2 is FYEKMQ (reference sequence). The CDR3 is 15 residues long.

This chain uses TRBV10-3 with TRBJ2-1, with D perhaps TRBD1 or TRBD2 (6 bases each). From germline, CDR1 is ENHRY and CDR2 SYGVKD. Trimming removed 4 bases at V and 6 bases at J, with 7 bases between. The CDR3 runs to 12 residues. The CDR3 nucleotides read TGTGCCATCAGTGGGGGGGCCAATGAGCAGTTCTTC. It yields the protein CAISGGANEQFF.

This rearrangement joins TRBV5-1 to TRBJ1-5; 7 positions match TRBD1. Germline-derived CDR1 and CDR2 are SGHRS and YFSETQ. J gave up 6 bases and V 2 bases, and 5 bases lay outside the gene matches. The CDR3 loop spans 14 amino acids. In DNA form, the CDR3 reads TGCGCCAGCAGCTTTGCAGGGGGGGGTCAGCCCCAGCATTTT. Translated, it gives CASSFAGGGQPQHF.

This sequence joins TRBV27 and TRBJ2-3; D call uncertain. The V and J ends lost 8 bases and 3 bases respectively, with 9 bases between them. Germline lookup yields CDR1 MNHEY and CDR2 SMNVEV (reference sequence). The CDR3 extends over 12 amino acids. The CDR3 DNA follows: TGTGCCAGCCCTCCTTCTACAGATACGCAGTATTTT. This codes for CASPPSTDTQYF.

CDR3 DNA: TGTGCCAGCAGAGGACAGGGGGGAACTGAAGCTTTCTTT. It yields the protein CASRGQGGTEAFF. The chain combines TRBV6-1 with TRBJ1-1, with 10 bases fitting TRBD1. CDR3 length: 13 residues. Germline V gene sequence: CDR1 MNHNS, CDR2 SASEGT. The V and J ends lost 6 bases and 5 bases, in that order; junction bases with no gene match: 3.

V is TRBV5-1 and J is TRBJ2-7; D perhaps matches TRBD1 (6 bases). The CDR3 spans 13 residues. Germline V gene sequence: CDR1 SGHRS, CDR2 YFSETQ. The ends were cut back, 3 bases at V and 5 bases at J, with 12 bases in the middle. CDR3 sequence (DNA): TGCGCCAGCAGCTATGGACAGCTGGACGAGCAGTACTTC. It yields the protein CASSYGQLDEQYF.

CDR3 sequence: CASSRQTVYQPQHF. CDR3 in DNA: TGTGCCAGTTCCCGACAGACAGTTTATCAGCCCCAGCATTTT. The V gene is TRBV28, the J gene TRBJ1-5, with a possible D match to TRBD1 (5 bases). The V and J ends lost 9 bases and 5 bases respectively, with 17 bases between them. CDR3 length: 14 amino acids. Germline V gene sequence: CDR1 MDHEN, CDR2 SYDVKM.

In this sample, this clone turned up once. The V and J genes are TRBV27 and TRBJ1-2; TRBD1 matches 8 bases. CDR1 MNHEY and CDR2 SMNVEV come from the germline V gene (reference sequence). V was clipped by 5 bases and J by 6 bases; unmatched bases: 8. This CDR3 is built from 14 residues. The CDR3 DNA follows: TGTGCCAGCAGTCAATACCAGGGGGCAGATGGCTACACCTTC. It specifies CASSQYQGADGYTF.

The genes are TRBV11-3 and TRBJ2-1; TRBD1 aligns across 7 bases. CDR1 is SGHNT and CDR2 is YENEEA in the germline V gene. The CDR3 is 14 residues long. Germline trimming cut 4 bases from V and 5 bases from J; bases unmatched to any gene: 5. The CDR3 sequence is CASSSTGTDNEQFF. The CDR3 bases are TGTGCCAGCAGCTCTACCGGGACAGACAATGAGCAGTTCTTC.

V and J are TRBV28 and TRBJ2-5; tentative D call: TRBD1 (5 bases). The V end lost 6 bases, the J end lost 6 bases, and 11 bases lay between the germline ends. Germline CDR1 reads MDHEN; CDR2 reads SYDVKM. The CDR3 contains 12 residues. In DNA form, the CDR3 reads TGTGCCAGCAGGACAGATGTCAAGACCCAGTACTTC. It codes for CASRTDVKTQYF. The full variable domain, in which reference TRBV28 and TRBJ2-5 provide the parts outside the CDR3, is DVKVTQSSRYLVKRTGEKVFLECVQDMDHENMFWYRQDPGLGLRLIYFSYDVKMKEKGDIPEGYSVSREKKERFSLILESASTNQTSMYLCASRTDVKTQYFGPGTRLLVL.

The V gene is TRBV28, the J gene TRBJ1-2; 9 nucleotides match TRBD1. Germline CDR1 is MDHEN and CDR2 is SYDVKM. CDR3 length: 15 residues. The V gene end was trimmed by 4 bases and the J gene end by 7 bases; junction bases not matched to a gene: 10. Here the CDR3 DNA reads TGTGCCAGCAGTTCCGTACCCGGGACAGGGCTTGGCTACACCTTC. Residues: CASSSVPGTGLGYTF.

The rearrangement uses TRBV30 and TRBJ2-1; tentative D call: TRBD2 (7 bases). The CDR3 is 15 residues long. V shed 2 bases and J shed 2 bases, with 13 bases lying between them. Germline V CDR1 and CDR2: GTSNPN, SVGIG (reference sequence). The CDR3 DNA sequence: TGTGCCTGGAGTTCGAGGGGGGGCGCCTACAATGAGCAGTTCTTC. Amino acids: CAWSSRGGAYNEQFF.

The chain has TRBV19 and TRBJ2-2, with D hard to call. This CDR3 spans 14 amino acids. V lost 1 base and J lost 1, with 4 bases in between. CDR1 is LNHDA, CDR2 SQIVND, per germline (reference sequence). The CDR3 region is CASSIVGNTGELFF. The CDR3 nucleotides are TGTGCCAGTAGTATAGTTGGGAACACCGGGGAGCTGTTTTTT.

V is TRBV29-1 and J is TRBJ1-1, with TRBD1 identical over 9 bases. The J segment lost 7 bases and the V segment lost 4 bases, leaving 7 bases of the junction unmatched. Per germline, CDR1 SQVTM and CDR2 ANQGSEA. There are 13 residues in the CDR3. In nucleotides, the CDR3 is TGCAGCGTTGCTGCAAAGGGACAGGGTGAAGCTTTCTTT. Translating it yields CSVAAKGQGEAFF.

The chain has TRBV5-6 and TRBJ2-2; 9 bases line up with TRBD2. CDR1 and CDR2 (germline): SGHDT, YYEEEE. The length of the CDR3 is 17 residues. V dropped 0 bases and J dropped 3; count of bases not matched to a gene: 6. The DNA of the CDR3 is TGTGCCAGCAGCTTGGTTCGCGGGAGGGCCTACACCGGGGAGCTGTTTTTT. It codes for CASSLVRGRAYTGELFF.

CDR3 sequence: CASRPSGGGYTF. The CDR3 coding sequence is TGTGCCAGCAGGCCATCCGGAGGTGGCTACACCTTC. The V gene is TRBV6-5, the J gene TRBJ1-2; D remains unclear. Trimming removed 6 bases at V and 7 bases at J, with 12 bases between. This CDR3 region has 12 residues. Per the germline V gene, CDR1 is MNHEY and CDR2 is SVGAGI.

This rearrangement joins TRBV7-2 to TRBJ1-2; D uncertain. Trimming shortened V by 2 bases and J by 5 bases, and 12 bases separated the two germline ends. CDR1 SGHTA and CDR2 FQGNSA come from the germline V gene. CDR3 size: 14 residues. The CDR3 loop reads CASSLFKPEYGYTF. The DNA for the CDR3 is TGTGCCAGCAGCTTATTCAAACCCGAATATGGCTACACCTTC.

Comment on this clone: The junction and the germline gene differ at one end; a read error may be behind it. The genes are TRBV7-9 and TRBJ1-2; D gene ambiguous. The CDR3 spans 14 residues. Germline CDR1 reads SEHNR; CDR2 reads FQNEAQ (reference sequence). CDR3 coding DNA: TGTGCCAGCAGCCGAGGCGGCAGCGGATATGACTACACCTTC. Translating gives CASSRGGSGYDYTF. Using reference TRBV7-9 and TRBJ1-2 for the parts outside the CDR3, the full variable domain is DTGVSQNPRHKITKRGQNVTFRCDPISEHNRLYWYRQTLGQGPEFLTYFQNEAQLEKSRLLSDRFSAERPKGSFSTLEIQRTEQGDSAMYLCASSRGGSGYDYTFGSGTRLTVV.

This clone was counted a single time. V usage is TRBV6-6 and J usage is TRBJ2-7; 9 positions agree with TRBD1. Germline values: CDR1 MNHNY, CDR2 SVGAGI (reference sequence). The CDR3 covers 14 residues. After removal of 0 bases from V and 6 bases from J, the junction contained 3 bases not matched to a gene. The CDR3 protein is CASSYSNRGPEQYF. The CDR3 DNA reads TGTGCCAGCAGTTACTCGAACAGGGGGCCCGAGCAGTACTTC.

J is TRBJ2-7 and V is TRBV6-5, with TRBD1 identical over 8 bases. The J segment lost 2 bases and the V segment lost 5 bases, leaving 5 bases of the junction unmatched. Germline values: CDR1 MNHEY, CDR2 SVGAGI. The CDR3 extends over 14 amino acids. The CDR3 is CASSPRRGPYEQYF. CDR3 DNA sequence: TGTGCCAGCAGTCCCCGCAGGGGGCCCTACGAGCAGTACTTC.

The chain is built from TRBV10-3 and TRBJ2-1; the match to TRBD2 covers 8 bases. V lost 0 bases to trimming and J lost 5 bases; unmatched junction nucleotides: 12. The germline gives CDR1 ENHRY, CDR2 SYGVKD. The CDR3 is 18 residues long. The CDR3 nucleotides read TGTGCCATCAGTGAGTCTGGCCTAGCGGGTCCAGCCGACAATGAGCAGTTCTTC. This gives the protein CAISESGLAGPADNEQFF.

The chain carries TRBV27 and TRBJ2-7; 10 nucleotides line up with TRBD2. This CDR3 is 18 amino acids long. The trim removed 4 bases at V and 0 bases at J, leaving 12 bases unmatched. Germline-derived CDR1 and CDR2 are MNHEY and SMNVEV (reference sequence). CDR3 sequence (DNA): TGTGCCAGCAGTTCTGCCGCCAGAGGACTAGCGGCCTCCTACGAGCAGTACTTC. The encoded protein is CASSSAARGLAASYEQYF.

The chain couples TRBV7-2 to TRBJ1-3, with a possible D match to TRBD1 (5 bases). Trimming removed 3 bases from V and 2 bases from J, with 8 bases in between. CDR1 is SGHTA and CDR2 is FQGNSA in the germline V gene. The CDR3 consists of 14 residues. The CDR3 sequence: CASSFSTAGNTIYF. DNA for the CDR3: TGTGCCAGCAGCTTTTCGACAGCTGGAAACACCATATATTTT.

This chain links TRBV11-2 with TRBJ2-3; 7 bases line up with TRBD1. Germline CDR1 and CDR2: SGHAT and FQNNGV. This CDR3 region has 17 residues. Trimming removed 0 bases from V and 2 bases from J; junction bases left unmatched: 8. As DNA, the CDR3 is TGTGCCAGCAGCTTAGATCACAGGGGATTGTCCACAGATACGCAGTATTTT. Protein product: CASSLDHRGLSTDTQYF.

The gene calls are TRBV5-4 and TRBJ2-1; perhaps TRBD1 as D (5 bases). Trimming cost V 0 bases and J 0 bases, with 10 bases left between them. CDR3 length equals 16 residues. Per the germline V gene, CDR1 is SGHNT and CDR2 is YYREEE (reference sequence). The CDR3 spells CASSLGTLSSYNEQFF. CDR3 nucleotide sequence: TGTGCCAGCAGCTTGGGGACACTGAGCTCCTACAATGAGCAGTTCTTC.